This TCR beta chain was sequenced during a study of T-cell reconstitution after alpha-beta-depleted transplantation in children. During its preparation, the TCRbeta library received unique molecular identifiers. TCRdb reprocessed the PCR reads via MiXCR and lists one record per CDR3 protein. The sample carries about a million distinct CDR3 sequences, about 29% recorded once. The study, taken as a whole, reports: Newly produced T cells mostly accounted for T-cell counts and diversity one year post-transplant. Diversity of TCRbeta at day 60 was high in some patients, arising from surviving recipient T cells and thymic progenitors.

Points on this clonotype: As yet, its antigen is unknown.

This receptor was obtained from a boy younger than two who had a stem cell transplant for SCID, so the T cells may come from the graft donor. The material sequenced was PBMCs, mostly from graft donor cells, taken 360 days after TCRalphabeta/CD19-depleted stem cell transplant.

The CDR3 bases are TGCAGCGTTTCCCGGAACAGAGGTACTGAAAAACTGTTTTTT. Amino acid sequence: CSVSRNRGTEKLFF. V usage is TRBV29-1 and J usage is TRBJ1-4; the D is unclear. This CDR3 region has 14 residues. Germline V gives CDR1 SQVTM, CDR2 ANQGSEA. The germline V and J ends were trimmed by 5 bases and 7 bases, with 17 bases remaining between them.